This record covers a single T cell receptor (beta chain). The record originates from a study of blood T cell repertoires in COVID-19. The wider study: Sources were T cells, B-cell-depleted T cells, or PBMCs; the material itself was cDNA or gDNA.

The V gene lost 4 bases and the J gene lost 4 bases, with 16 bases spanning the gap. Looked up from germline, CDR1 is MNHEY and CDR2 is SVGEGT. This CDR3 contains 16 residues. The repertoire was sequenced with immunoSEQ multiplex PCR; TCRdb's copy has only in-frame clones and lacks some. The sample has some 180,000 clones; roughly 91% are singletons. This receptor was taken from a man aged 40-49 years with active or convalescent COVID-19. The sequenced sample was peripheral blood. The chain uses TRBV6-2 or TRBV6-3 and TRBJ1-4; D gene uncertain. CDR3 bases: TGTGCCAGCAGTTCCGGCAGGCTGGGAGGTAATGAAAAACTGTTTTTT. Translating it yields CASSSGRLGGNEKLFF.